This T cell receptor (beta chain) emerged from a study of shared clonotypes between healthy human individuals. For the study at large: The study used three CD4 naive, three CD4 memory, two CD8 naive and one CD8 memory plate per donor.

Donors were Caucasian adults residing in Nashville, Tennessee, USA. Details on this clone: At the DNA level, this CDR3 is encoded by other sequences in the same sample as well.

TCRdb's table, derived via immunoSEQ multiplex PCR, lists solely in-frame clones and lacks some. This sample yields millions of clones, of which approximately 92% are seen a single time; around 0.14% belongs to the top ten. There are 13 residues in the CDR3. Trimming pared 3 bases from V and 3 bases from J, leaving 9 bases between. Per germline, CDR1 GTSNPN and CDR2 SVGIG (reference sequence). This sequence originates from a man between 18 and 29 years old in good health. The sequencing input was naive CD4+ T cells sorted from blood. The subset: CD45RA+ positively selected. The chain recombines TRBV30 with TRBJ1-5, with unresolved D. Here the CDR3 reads CAWSETSNQPQHF. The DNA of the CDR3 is TGTGCCTGGAGCGAGACCTCCAATCAGCCCCAGCATTTT.